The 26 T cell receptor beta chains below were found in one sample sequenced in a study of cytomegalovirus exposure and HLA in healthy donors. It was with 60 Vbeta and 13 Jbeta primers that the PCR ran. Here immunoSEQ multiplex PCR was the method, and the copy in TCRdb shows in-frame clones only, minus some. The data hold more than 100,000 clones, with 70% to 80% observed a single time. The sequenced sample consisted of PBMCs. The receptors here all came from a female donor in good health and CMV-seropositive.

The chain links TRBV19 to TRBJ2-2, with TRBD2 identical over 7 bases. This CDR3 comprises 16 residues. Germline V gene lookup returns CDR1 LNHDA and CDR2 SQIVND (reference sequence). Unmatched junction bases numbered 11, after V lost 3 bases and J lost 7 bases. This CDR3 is CASSISAGSPFGELFF. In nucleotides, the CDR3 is TGTGCCAGTAGTATCTCAGCGGGGAGCCCCTTCGGGGAGCTGTTTTTT.

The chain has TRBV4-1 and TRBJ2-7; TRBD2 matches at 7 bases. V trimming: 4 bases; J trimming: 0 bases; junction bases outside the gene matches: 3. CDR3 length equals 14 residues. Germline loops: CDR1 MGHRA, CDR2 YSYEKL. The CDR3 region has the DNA TGCGCCAGCAGCCCCGGGGGGAGCTCCTACGAGCAGTACTTC. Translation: CASSPGGSSYEQYF.

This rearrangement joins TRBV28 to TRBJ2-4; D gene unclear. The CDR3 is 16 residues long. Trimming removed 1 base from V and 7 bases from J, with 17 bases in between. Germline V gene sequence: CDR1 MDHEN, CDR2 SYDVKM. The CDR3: CASSLLFSAAENIQYF. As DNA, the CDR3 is TGTGCCAGCAGTTTATTATTCTCGGCGGCGGAGAACATTCAGTACTTC.

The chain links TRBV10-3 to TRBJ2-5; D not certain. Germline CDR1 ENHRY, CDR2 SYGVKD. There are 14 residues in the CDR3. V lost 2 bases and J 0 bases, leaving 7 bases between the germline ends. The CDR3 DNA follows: TGTGCCATCAGTGAGGCGAGTAACCAAGAGACCCAGTACTTC. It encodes CAISEASNQETQYF.

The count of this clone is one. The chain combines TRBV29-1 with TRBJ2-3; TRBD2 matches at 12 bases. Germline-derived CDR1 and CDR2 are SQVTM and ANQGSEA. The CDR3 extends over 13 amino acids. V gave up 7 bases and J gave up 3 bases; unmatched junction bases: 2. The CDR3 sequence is CSAGLAGTDTQYF. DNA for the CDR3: TGCAGCGCCGGACTAGCGGGGACAGATACGCAGTATTTT.

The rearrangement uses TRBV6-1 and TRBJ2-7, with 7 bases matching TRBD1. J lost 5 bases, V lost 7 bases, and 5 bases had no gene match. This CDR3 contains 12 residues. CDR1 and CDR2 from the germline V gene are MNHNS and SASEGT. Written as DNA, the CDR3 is TGTGCCAGCACACAGGGGTACGACGAGCAGTACTTC. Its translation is CASTQGYDEQYF.

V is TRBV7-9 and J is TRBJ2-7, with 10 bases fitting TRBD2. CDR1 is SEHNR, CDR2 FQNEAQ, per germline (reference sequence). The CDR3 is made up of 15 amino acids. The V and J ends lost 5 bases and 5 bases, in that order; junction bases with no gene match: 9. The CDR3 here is CASSLPTSGLHEQYF. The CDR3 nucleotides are TGTGCCAGCAGCCTCCCGACTAGCGGGTTACACGAGCAGTACTTC.

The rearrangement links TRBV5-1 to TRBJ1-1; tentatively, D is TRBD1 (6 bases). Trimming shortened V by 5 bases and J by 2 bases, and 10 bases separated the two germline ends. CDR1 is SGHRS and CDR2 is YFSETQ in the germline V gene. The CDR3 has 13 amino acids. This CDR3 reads CASRQGFNTEAFF. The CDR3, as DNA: TGCGCCAGCAGACAGGGTTTCAACACTGAAGCTTTCTTT.

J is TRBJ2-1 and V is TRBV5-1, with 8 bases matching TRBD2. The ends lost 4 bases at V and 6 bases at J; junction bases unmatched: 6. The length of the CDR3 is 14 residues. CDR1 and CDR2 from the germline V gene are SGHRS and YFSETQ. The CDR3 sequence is CASSISGSSNEQFF. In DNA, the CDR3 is TGCGCCAGCAGCATCAGCGGGAGTTCCAATGAGCAGTTCTTC.

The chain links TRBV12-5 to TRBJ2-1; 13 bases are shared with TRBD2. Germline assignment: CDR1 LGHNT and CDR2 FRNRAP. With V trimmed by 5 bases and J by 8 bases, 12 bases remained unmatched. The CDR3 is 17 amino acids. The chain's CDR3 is CASGPRTSGGLMDEQFF. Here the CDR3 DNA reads TGTGCTAGTGGTCCCCGGACTAGCGGGGGACTAATGGATGAGCAGTTCTTC. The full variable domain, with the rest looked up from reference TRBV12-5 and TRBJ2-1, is DARVTQTPRHKVTEMGQEVTMRCQPILGHNTVFWYRQTMMQGLELLAYFRNRAPLDDSGMPKDRFSAEMPDATLATLKIQPSEPRDSAVYFCASGPRTSGGLMDEQFFGPGTRLTVL.

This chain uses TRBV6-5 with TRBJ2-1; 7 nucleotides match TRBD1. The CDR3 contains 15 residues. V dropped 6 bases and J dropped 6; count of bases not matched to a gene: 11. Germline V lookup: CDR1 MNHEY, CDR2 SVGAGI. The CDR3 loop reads CASSPRGGAPNEQFF. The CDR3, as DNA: TGTGCCAGCAGCCCAAGAGGGGGCGCACCCAATGAGCAGTTCTTC.

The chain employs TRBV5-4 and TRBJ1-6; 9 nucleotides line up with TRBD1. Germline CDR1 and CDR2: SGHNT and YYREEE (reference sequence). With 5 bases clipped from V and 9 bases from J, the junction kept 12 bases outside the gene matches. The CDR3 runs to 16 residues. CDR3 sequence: CASSAWGTGTGSPLHF. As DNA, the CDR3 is TGTGCCAGCAGTGCGTGGGGGACAGGGACCGGTTCACCCCTCCACTTT.

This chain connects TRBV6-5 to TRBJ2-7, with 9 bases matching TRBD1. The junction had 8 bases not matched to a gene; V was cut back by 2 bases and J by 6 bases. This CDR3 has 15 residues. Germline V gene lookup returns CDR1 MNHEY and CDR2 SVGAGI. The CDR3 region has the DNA TGTGCCAGCAGTTACGCCGGGACAGGGTACCGCGAGCAGTACTTC. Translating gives CASSYAGTGYREQYF.

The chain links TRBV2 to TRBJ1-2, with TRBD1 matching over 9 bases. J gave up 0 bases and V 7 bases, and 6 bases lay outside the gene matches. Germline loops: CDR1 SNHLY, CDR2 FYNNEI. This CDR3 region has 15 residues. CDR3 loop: CASITGTGTNYGYTF. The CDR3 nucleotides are TGTGCCAGCATAACCGGGACAGGGACTAACTATGGCTACACCTTC. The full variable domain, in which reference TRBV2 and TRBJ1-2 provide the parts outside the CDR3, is EPEVTQTPSHQVTQMGQEVILRCVPISNHLYFYWYRQILGQKVEFLVSFYNNEISEKSEIFDDQFSVERPDGSNFTLKIRSTKLEDSAMYFCASITGTGTNYGYTFGSGTRLTVV.

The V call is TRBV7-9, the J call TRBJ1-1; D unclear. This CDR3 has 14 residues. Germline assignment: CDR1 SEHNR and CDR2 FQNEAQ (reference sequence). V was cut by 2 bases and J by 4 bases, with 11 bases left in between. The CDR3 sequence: CASSLMGSSTEAFF. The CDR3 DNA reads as TGTGCCAGCAGCTTAATGGGGAGTTCCACTGAAGCTTTCTTT.

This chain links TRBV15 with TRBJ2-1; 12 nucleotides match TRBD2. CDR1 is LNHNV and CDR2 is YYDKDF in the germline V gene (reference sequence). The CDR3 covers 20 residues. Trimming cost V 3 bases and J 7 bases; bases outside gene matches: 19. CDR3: CATSRSLAGGTGSFRNEQFF. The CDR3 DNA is TGTGCCACCAGCAGGTCACTAGCGGGAGGAACGGGCTCGTTTAGGAATGAGCAGTTCTTC.

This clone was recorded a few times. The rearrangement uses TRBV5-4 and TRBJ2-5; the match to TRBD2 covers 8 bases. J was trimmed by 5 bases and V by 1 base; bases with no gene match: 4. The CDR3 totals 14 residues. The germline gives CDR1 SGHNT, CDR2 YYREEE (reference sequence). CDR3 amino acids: CASSLIAGMETQYF. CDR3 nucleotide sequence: TGTGCCAGCAGCTTGATAGCGGGGATGGAGACCCAGTACTTC.

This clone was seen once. CDR3 in amino acids: CASSAGTANTGELFF. Here the CDR3 DNA reads TGTGCCAGCTCGGCCGGGACAGCAAACACCGGGGAGCTGTTTTTT. V and J are TRBV18 and TRBJ2-2, with 7 nucleotides matching TRBD1. Germline V lookup: CDR1 KGHSH, CDR2 LQKENI. There are 15 residues in the CDR3. V lost 6 bases and J lost 2; bases outside the gene matches: 6.

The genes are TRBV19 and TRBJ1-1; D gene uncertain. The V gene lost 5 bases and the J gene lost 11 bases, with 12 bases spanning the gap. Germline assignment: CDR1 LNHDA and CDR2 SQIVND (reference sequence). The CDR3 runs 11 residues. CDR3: CASSDLAGAFF. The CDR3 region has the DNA TGTGCCAGTAGTGATCTCGCCGGGGCTTTCTTT.

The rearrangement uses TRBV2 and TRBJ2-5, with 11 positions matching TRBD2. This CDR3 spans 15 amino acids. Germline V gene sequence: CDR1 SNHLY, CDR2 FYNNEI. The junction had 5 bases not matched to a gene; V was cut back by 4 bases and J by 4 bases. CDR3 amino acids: CASSGLAGGGETQYF. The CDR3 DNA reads TGTGCCAGCAGTGGTCTAGCGGGAGGTGGAGAGACCCAGTACTTC.

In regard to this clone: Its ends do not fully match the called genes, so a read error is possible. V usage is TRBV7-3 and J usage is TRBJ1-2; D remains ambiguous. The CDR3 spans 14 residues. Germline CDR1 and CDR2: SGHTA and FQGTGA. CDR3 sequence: CASSQGPTNYGYPF. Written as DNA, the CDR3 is TGTGCCAGCAGCCAAGGCCCCACAAACTATGGCTACCCCTTC.

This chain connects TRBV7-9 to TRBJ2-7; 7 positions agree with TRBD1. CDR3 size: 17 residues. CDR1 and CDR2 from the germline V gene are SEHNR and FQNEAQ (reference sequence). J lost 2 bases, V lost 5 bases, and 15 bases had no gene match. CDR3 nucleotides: TGTGCCAGCAGCCACGGGACAGCGACGAGGGGAGCCTACGAGCAGTACTTC. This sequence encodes CASSHGTATRGAYEQYF.

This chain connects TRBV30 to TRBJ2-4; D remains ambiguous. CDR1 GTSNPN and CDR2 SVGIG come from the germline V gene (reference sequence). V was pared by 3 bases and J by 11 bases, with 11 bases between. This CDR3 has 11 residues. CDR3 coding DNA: TGTGCCTGGAGCCAGACTGGGTTTCAGTACTTC. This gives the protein CAWSQTGFQYF.

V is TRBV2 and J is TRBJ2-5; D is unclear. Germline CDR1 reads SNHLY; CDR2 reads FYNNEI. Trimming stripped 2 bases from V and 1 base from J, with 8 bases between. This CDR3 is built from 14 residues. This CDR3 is CASSELTVQETQYF. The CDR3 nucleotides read TGTGCCAGCAGTGAATTAACAGTCCAAGAGACCCAGTACTTC. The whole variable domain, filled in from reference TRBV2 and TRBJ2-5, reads EPEVTQTPSHQVTQMGQEVILRCVPISNHLYFYWYRQILGQKVEFLVSFYNNEISEKSEIFDDQFSVERPDGSNFTLKIRSTKLEDSAMYFCASSELTVQETQYFGPGTRLLVL.

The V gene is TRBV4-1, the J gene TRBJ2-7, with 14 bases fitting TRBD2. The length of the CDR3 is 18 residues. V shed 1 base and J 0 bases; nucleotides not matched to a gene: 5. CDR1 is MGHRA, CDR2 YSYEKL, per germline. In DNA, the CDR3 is TGCGCCAGCAGCCAAGGTGGGACTAGCGGGGGAAGCTCCTACGAGCAGTACTTC. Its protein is CASSQGGTSGGSSYEQYF.

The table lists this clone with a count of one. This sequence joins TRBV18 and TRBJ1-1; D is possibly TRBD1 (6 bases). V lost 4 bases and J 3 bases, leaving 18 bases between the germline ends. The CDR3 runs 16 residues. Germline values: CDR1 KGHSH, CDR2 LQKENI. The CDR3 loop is CASSQAWGGLDTEAFF. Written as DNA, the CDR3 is TGTGCCAGCTCACAAGCTTGGGGGGGGCTAGACACTGAAGCTTTCTTT.